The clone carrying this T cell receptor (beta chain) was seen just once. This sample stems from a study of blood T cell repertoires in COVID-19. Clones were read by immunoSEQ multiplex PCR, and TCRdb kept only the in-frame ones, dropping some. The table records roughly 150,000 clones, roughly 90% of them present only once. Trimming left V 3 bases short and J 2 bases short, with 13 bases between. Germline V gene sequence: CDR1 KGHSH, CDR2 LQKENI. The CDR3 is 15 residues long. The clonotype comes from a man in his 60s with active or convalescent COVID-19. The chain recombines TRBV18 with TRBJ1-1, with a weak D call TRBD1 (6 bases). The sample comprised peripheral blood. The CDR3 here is CASSPSGQPNTEAFF. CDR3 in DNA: TGTGCCAGCTCACCCTCTGGACAGCCCAACACTGAAGCTTTCTTT.